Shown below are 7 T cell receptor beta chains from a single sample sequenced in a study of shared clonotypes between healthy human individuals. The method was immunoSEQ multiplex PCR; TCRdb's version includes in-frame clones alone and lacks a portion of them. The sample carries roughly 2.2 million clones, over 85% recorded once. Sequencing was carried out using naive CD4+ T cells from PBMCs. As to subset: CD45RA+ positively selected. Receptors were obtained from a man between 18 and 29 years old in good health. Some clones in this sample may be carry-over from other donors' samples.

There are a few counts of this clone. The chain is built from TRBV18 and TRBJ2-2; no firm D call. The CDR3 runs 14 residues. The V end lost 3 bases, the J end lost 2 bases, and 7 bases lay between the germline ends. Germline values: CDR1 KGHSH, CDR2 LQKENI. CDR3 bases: TGTGCCAGCTCACCTTCACCAAACACCGGGGAGCTGTTTTTT. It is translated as CASSPSPNTGELFF.

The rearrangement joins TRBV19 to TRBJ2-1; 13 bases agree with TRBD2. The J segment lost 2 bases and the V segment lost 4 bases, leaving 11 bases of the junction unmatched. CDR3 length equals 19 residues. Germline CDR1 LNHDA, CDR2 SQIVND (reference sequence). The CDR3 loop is CASSTRVGTSGNPYNEQFF. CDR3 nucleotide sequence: TGTGCCAGTAGTACCCGAGTAGGGACTAGCGGGAACCCCTACAATGAGCAGTTCTTC.

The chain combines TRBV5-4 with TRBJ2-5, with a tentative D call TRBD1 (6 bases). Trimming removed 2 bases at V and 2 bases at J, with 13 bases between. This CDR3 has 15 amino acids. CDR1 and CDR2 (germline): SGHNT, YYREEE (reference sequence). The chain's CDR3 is CASSFIQGKQETQYF. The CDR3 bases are TGTGCCAGCAGCTTTATACAGGGCAAACAAGAGACCCAGTACTTC.

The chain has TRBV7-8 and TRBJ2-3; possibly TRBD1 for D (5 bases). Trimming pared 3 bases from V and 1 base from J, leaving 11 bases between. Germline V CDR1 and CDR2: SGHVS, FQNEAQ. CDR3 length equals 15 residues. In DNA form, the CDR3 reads TGTGCCAGCAGCTTTAAGGGGTGGGGCACAGATACGCAGTATTTT. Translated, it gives CASSFKGWGTDTQYF.

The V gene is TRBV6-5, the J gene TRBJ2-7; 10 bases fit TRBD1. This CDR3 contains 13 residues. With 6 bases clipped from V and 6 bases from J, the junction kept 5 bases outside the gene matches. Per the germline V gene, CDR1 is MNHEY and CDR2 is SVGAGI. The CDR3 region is CASSIRTGGEQYF. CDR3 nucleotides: TGTGCCAGCAGCATTCGGACAGGGGGCGAGCAGTACTTC.

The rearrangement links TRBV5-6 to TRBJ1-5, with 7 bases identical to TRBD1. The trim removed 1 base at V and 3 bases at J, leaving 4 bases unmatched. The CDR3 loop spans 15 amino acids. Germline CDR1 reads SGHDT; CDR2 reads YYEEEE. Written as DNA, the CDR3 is TGTGCCAGCAGCTTGCGAGGGGGCCCCAATCAGCCCCAGCATTTT. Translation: CASSLRGGPNQPQHF.

The CDR3 protein is CASSSTSGGNEQFF. CDR3 sequence (DNA): TGTGCCAGCAGCTCGACTAGTGGGGGCAATGAGCAGTTCTTC. V is TRBV7-9 and J is TRBJ2-1, with a tentative D call TRBD2 (6 bases). The CDR3 consists of 14 residues. V was pared by 4 bases and J by 6 bases, with 13 bases between. Germline CDR1 reads SEHNR; CDR2 reads FQNEAQ (reference sequence). The variable domain in full, completed from reference TRBV7-9 and TRBJ2-1, reads DTGVSQNPRHKITKRGQNVTFRCDPISEHNRLYWYRQTLGQGPEFLTYFQNEAQLEKSRLLSDRFSAERPKGSFSTLEIQRTEQGDSAMYLCASSSTSGGNEQFFGPGTRLTVL.